The source of this T cell receptor (beta chain) is a study of blood T cell repertoires in COVID-19. Study members were between about 18 and 95 years old and lived in about two dozen US regions. CDR1 is WNHNN and CDR2 is SYGVQD in the germline V gene (reference sequence). J gave up 5 bases and V 9 bases, and 9 bases lay outside the gene matches. CDR3 length equals 14 residues. Using immunoSEQ multiplex PCR, the repertoire was profiled, and TCRdb retains in-frame clones only, with some absent. The table includes some 270,000 clones, approximately 88% detected once. Material: PBMCs or T cells enriched from blood (not recorded which). The V call is TRBV10-1, the J call TRBJ2-5; TRBD2 aligns across 10 bases. This TCR was sampled from a woman between 35 and 50 years old who had been exposed to COVID-19. CDR3 in amino acids: CARTSGLARETQYF. For the CDR3, the DNA is TGCGCCAGGACTTCGGGACTAGCGAGGGAGACCCAGTACTTC.